These 24 T cell receptor beta chains share one sample of origin, sequenced in a study of persistence of HIV-infected CD4 T cells. The antigens for these receptors are not known. The stimulus was an HIV-1 Gag 15-mer peptide pool, 1 ug/peptide/mL. Memory cells lacking CD40L and CD69 with high CD45RO were sorted. The immunoSEQ assay was version 4, run in survey mode. Profiled with immunoSEQ multiplex PCR; TCRdb holds only in-frame clones, not every one. The repertoire includes 30,000 or so clones, around four fifths of them detected once, and 18% sits in the top ten. The source material was CD4+ T cells sorted from PBMCs after roughly 18-hour stimulation, sampled from a patient who received antiretroviral therapy. Receptors were obtained from an adult woman with HIV who was CMV-seropositive.

This chain connects TRBV7-2 to TRBJ1-2; D is unresolved. V was shortened by 1 base and J by 8 bases, with 14 bases between the two germline ends. The germline CDR1 and CDR2 sequences are SGHTA and FQGNSA. The CDR3 loop spans 14 amino acids. The DNA for the CDR3 is TGTGCCAGCAGCTTAGGTCGAGGGATAAGAGGCTACACCTTC. This encodes CASSLGRGIRGYTF. Using reference TRBV7-2 and TRBJ1-2 for the parts outside the CDR3, the full variable domain is GAGVSQSPSNKVTEKGKDVELRCDPISGHTALYWYRQSLGQGLEFLIYFQGNSAPDKSGLPSDRFSAERTGGSVSTLTIQRTQQEDSAVYLCASSLGRGIRGYTFGSGTRLTVV.

The chain links TRBV28 to TRBJ1-5; D not resolved. The V gene's germline CDR1 is MDHEN and CDR2 SYDVKM. The CDR3 spans 12 residues. Trimming pared 9 bases from V and 9 bases from J, leaving 15 bases between. CDR3 sequence: CASYTRGGPQHF. In DNA form, the CDR3 reads TGTGCCAGTTACACACGGGGAGGGCCCCAGCATTTT.

The chain combines TRBV14 with TRBJ1-3; possible D gene TRBD1, 6 bases. The V gene's germline CDR1 is SGHDN and CDR2 FVKESK. This CDR3 region has 17 residues. Trimming pared 0 bases from V and 2 bases from J, leaving 14 bases between. The CDR3 region has the DNA TGTGCCAGCAGCCAAGATCCAGGGGCAAACCCTGGAAACACCATATATTTT. This gives the protein CASSQDPGANPGNTIYF. Variable domain in full (rest from reference TRBV14 and TRBJ1-3): EAGVTQFPSHSVIEKGQTVTLRCDPISGHDNLYWYRRVMGKEIKFLLHFVKESKQDESGMPNNRFLAERTGGTYSTLKVQPAELEDSGVYFCASSQDPGANPGNTIYFGEGSWLTVV.

The V gene is TRBV29-1, the J gene TRBJ2-2; possible D gene TRBD1, 5 bases. Germline V gene data show CDR1 as SQVTM and CDR2 as ANQGSEA. The CDR3 is 13 residues long. V was clipped by 7 bases and J by 6 bases, with 15 bases between them. The CDR3: CSANRGSSGELFF. The CDR3 DNA is TGCAGCGCTAATAGGGGATCATCCGGGGAGCTGTTTTTT.

The rearrangement joins TRBV5-1 to TRBJ2-1, with 9 bases fitting TRBD2. The CDR3 covers 15 residues. Germline CDR1 reads SGHRS; CDR2 reads YFSETQ. The junction had 4 bases not matched to a gene; V was cut back by 0 bases and J by 6 bases. The CDR3 DNA reads TGCGCCAGCAGCTTGGAAGGTAGCGGGAGCAATGAGCAGTTCTTC. This encodes CASSLEGSGSNEQFF.

The chain combines TRBV23-1 with TRBJ1-2; D remains ambiguous. TRBV23-1 is filed as an ORF, its function uncertain. There are 13 residues in the CDR3. V lost 6 bases and J 4 bases, leaving 12 bases between the germline ends. CDR3 sequence: CASSPLQSYGYTF. CDR3 bases: TGCGCCAGCAGCCCTCTCCAGAGCTATGGCTACACCTTC.

The rearrangement joins TRBV2 to TRBJ2-7, with D perhaps TRBD1 (6 bases). V lost 9 bases and J lost 5, with 17 bases in between. Germline values: CDR1 SNHLY, CDR2 FYNNEI. This CDR3 contains 13 residues. CDR3 region: CARTPHREHEQYF. The CDR3 bases are TGTGCCAGAACCCCTCACAGGGAACACGAGCAGTACTTC.

V is TRBV4-3 and J is TRBJ2-5; TRBD2 agrees at 7 bases. CDR1 and CDR2 (germline): LGHNA, YSLEER. The V and J ends lost 1 base and 5 bases, in that order; junction bases with no gene match: 10. The CDR3 extends over 16 amino acids. The CDR3 DNA reads TGCGCCAGCAGCCAAGTAATAGGCGGGGGAGGGGAGACCCAGTACTTC. It encodes CASSQVIGGGGETQYF.

The chain recombines TRBV18 with TRBJ2-7; TRBD1 might be the D (6 bases). Germline V gene data show CDR1 as KGHSH and CDR2 as LQKENI. Trimming pared 4 bases from V and 6 bases from J, leaving 13 bases between. The CDR3 is 13 amino acids. The CDR3 nucleotides read TGTGCCAGCTCACTAGACAGGAATTCCGAGCAGTACTTC. Translated: CASSLDRNSEQYF.

The chain joins TRBV28 to TRBJ1-1; D possibly corresponds to TRBD1 (5 bases). CDR3 length: 15 residues. From germline, CDR1 is MDHEN and CDR2 SYDVKM. V was shortened by 8 bases and J by 4 bases, with 20 bases between the two germline ends. The CDR3 protein is CASHSPGQRSTEAFF. As DNA, the CDR3 is TGTGCCAGCCACAGCCCAGGGCAGAGAAGCACTGAAGCTTTCTTT.

The chain employs TRBV5-6 and TRBJ2-3, with 8 bases that match TRBD2. The CDR3 is 16 amino acids. The V gene end was trimmed by 3 bases and the J gene end by 2 bases; junction bases not matched to a gene: 8. Germline CDR1 is SGHDT and CDR2 is YYEEEE. The CDR3 reads CASSSGLAKSTDTQYF. CDR3 sequence (DNA): TGTGCCAGCAGCTCAGGACTAGCCAAATCCACAGATACGCAGTATTTT.

V gene TRBV3-1 (or the pseudogene TRBV3-2) combines with J gene TRBJ1-2; 10 bases agree with TRBD1. The CDR3 length is 18 residues. Per the germline V gene, CDR1 is LGHDT and CDR2 is YNNKEL (reference sequence). Trimming took 0 bases from V and 4 from J; bases not matched to a gene: 11. The DNA for the CDR3 is TGTGCCAGCAGCCAAGACCCGCTCCGGACAGGGGGATCCTATGGCTACACCTTC. Protein: CASSQDPLRTGGSYGYTF.

By sample share, this clone is medium-sized. V is TRBV7-2 and J is TRBJ2-7; the D gene is possibly TRBD1 (5 bases). There are 14 residues in the CDR3. With 5 bases removed from V and 1 base from J, the gap between germline ends came to 12 bases. CDR1 is SGHTA, CDR2 FQGNSA, per germline. CDR3 in amino acids: CASSPTAPSYEQYF. CDR3 DNA: TGTGCCAGCAGCCCGACAGCACCATCCTACGAGCAGTACTTC.

The J gene is TRBJ1-6, the V gene TRBV12-3 or TRBV12-4; tentatively, D is TRBD1 (6 bases). V was cut by 3 bases and J by 7 bases, with 7 bases left in between. CDR3 length: 13 amino acids. This chain's CDR3 is CASSFTGNSPLHF. The CDR3 bases are TGTGCCAGCAGTTTTACAGGGAATTCACCCCTCCACTTT.

The gene calls are TRBV10-3 and TRBJ1-6, with D maybe TRBD1 (5 bases). There are 16 residues in the CDR3. V was trimmed by 2 bases and J by 0 bases, leaving 8 bases between them. Germline V gene sequence: CDR1 ENHRY, CDR2 SYGVKD. The CDR3 DNA is TGTGCCATCAGTGAGAGGGGAAGCTCCTATAATTCACCCCTCCACTTT. Amino acid sequence: CAISERGSSYNSPLHF.

A word on this clone: Additional DNA sequences in this sample encode the identical CDR3. V is TRBV9 and J is TRBJ2-2; no firm D call. V was shortened by 4 bases and J by 1 base, with 5 bases between the two germline ends. CDR1 and CDR2 (germline): SGDLS, YYNGEE. The CDR3 length is 13 residues. The CDR3 bases are TGTGCCAGCAGCCCCAGGAACACCGGGGAGCTGTTTTTT. This gives the protein CASSPRNTGELFF.

This rearrangement joins TRBV6-4 to TRBJ2-1, with D uncertain. The length of the CDR3 is 14 residues. CDR1 MRHNA and CDR2 SNTAGT come from the germline V gene. Trimming took 2 bases from V and 4 from J, leaving 9 bases between them. The CDR3 DNA sequence: TGTGCCAGCAGTGACGGGAACAGATACAATGAGCAGTTCTTC. This translates into CASSDGNRYNEQFF.

The rearrangement links TRBV7-9 to TRBJ1-5, with 9 bases fitting TRBD1. This CDR3 is 15 amino acids long. The J segment lost 3 bases and the V segment lost 5 bases, leaving 5 bases of the junction unmatched. Germline CDR1 and CDR2: SEHNR and FQNEAQ (reference sequence). The CDR3 DNA follows: TGTGCCAGCAGCCAGGGACAGGGTAACAATCAGCCCCAGCATTTT. Translating gives CASSQGQGNNQPQHF.

This chain links TRBV5-8 with TRBJ2-3, with TRBD1 as a possible D gene (6 bases). The CDR3 runs 11 residues. V was shortened by 4 bases and J by 6 bases, with 6 bases between the two germline ends. The germline CDR1 and CDR2 sequences are SGHTS and YDEGEE. This CDR3 reads CASSQGDTQYF. For the CDR3, the DNA is TGTGCCAGCAGCCAGGGGGATACGCAGTATTTT.

The gene calls are TRBV2 and TRBJ1-5; TRBD1 matches at 7 bases. Germline lookup yields CDR1 SNHLY and CDR2 FYNNEI. V lost 5 bases to trimming and J lost 3 bases; unmatched junction nucleotides: 4. CDR3 length: 14 residues. The CDR3 sequence: CASSFTGANQPQHF. As DNA, the CDR3 is TGTGCCAGCAGTTTCACAGGGGCCAATCAGCCCCAGCATTTT.

V gene TRBV7-2 combines with J gene TRBJ1-2; D not resolved. V dropped 0 bases and J dropped 5 bases, with 19 bases sitting between them. Germline V CDR1 and CDR2: SGHTA, FQGNSA. The CDR3 spans 17 residues. This CDR3 is CASSLAEGTGFAYGYTF. CDR3 nucleotide sequence: TGTGCCAGCAGCTTAGCGGAGGGTACGGGCTTTGCTTATGGCTACACCTTC.

This chain links TRBV11-3 with TRBJ1-1, with 7 nucleotides matching TRBD1. Germline assignment: CDR1 SGHNT and CDR2 YENEEA. Trimming cost V 5 bases and J 1 base; bases outside gene matches: 7. The CDR3 consists of 15 residues. CDR3 DNA: TGTGCCAGCAGCCCTGAGGGACAGAGGAACACTGAAGCTTTCTTT. Translation gives CASSPEGQRNTEAFF.

The CDR3, as DNA: TGTGCCAGCAGCCCGGCGGGGACAGGGGGAATAGGGGAGCTGTTTTTT. Translated, it gives CASSPAGTGGIGELFF. The gene calls are TRBV7-3 and TRBJ2-2; 11 nucleotides line up with TRBD1. Germline assignment: CDR1 SGHTA and CDR2 FQGTGA. There are 16 residues in the CDR3. V dropped 5 bases and J dropped 8; count of bases not matched to a gene: 10.

The V call is TRBV18, the J call TRBJ2-7; 8 nucleotides line up with TRBD2. CDR3 length: 13 amino acids. V lost 6 bases to trimming and J lost 2 bases; unmatched junction nucleotides: 3. Germline lookup yields CDR1 KGHSH and CDR2 LQKENI. The DNA of the CDR3 is TGTGCCAGCTCCACGGGGGGGGCCTACGAGCAGTACTTC. This encodes CASSTGGAYEQYF.